This T cell receptor (beta chain) emerged from a study of Ad26.COV2.S vaccination and SARS-CoV-2 variants. Clones were read by immunoSEQ multiplex PCR, and TCRdb kept only the in-frame ones, dropping some. Of some 250,000 clones listed, around nine tenths are singletons. Indicated treatment: roughly 19 received Ad26.COV2.S at low or high dose, single or two shots; several received placebo; per-sample allocation not given. On day 63 after the first injection, vaccine and placebo recipients gave samples. The receptor was isolated from a person aged 18-60 years who received the Ad26.COV2.S COVID-19 vaccine or a placebo. Here the sequenced sample was peripheral blood, taken in a trial of Ad26.COV2.S vaccine versus placebo.

CDR3 bases: TGTGCCAGTCTCCGGGACAGGGTAGTAGATTCCTATAATTCACCCCTCCACTTT. Translation gives CASLRDRVVDSYNSPLHF. This sequence joins TRBV19 and TRBJ1-6; 9 bases align to TRBD1. Germline V gene data show CDR1 as LNHDA and CDR2 as SQIVND (reference sequence). Trimming removed 8 bases from V and 1 base from J; junction bases left unmatched: 12. There are 18 residues in the CDR3.